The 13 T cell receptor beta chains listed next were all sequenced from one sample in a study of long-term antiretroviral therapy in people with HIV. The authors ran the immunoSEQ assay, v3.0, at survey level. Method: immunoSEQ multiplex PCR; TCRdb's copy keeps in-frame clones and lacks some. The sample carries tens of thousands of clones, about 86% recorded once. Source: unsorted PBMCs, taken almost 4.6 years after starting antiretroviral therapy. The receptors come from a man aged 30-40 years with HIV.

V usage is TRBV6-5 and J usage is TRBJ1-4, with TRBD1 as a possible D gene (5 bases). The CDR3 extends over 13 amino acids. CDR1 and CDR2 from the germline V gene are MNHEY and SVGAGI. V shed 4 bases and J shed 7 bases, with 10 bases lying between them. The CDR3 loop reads CASSSRQFEKLFF. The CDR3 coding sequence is TGTGCCAGCAGTTCCAGACAGTTTGAAAAACTGTTTTTT.

The CDR3 sequence: CASSQVRAGTYSGANVLTF. CDR3 nucleotide sequence: TGCGCCAGCAGCCAAGTTCGGGCAGGGACGTACTCTGGGGCCAACGTCCTGACTTTC. The chain uses TRBV4-3 and TRBJ2-6; the D call may be TRBD1 or TRBD2 (5 bases each). The CDR3 extends over 19 amino acids. The V gene lost 1 base and the J gene lost 0 bases, with 16 bases spanning the gap. Germline V gene lookup returns CDR1 LGHNA and CDR2 YSLEER.

The CDR3 bases are TGTGCCAGCAGGCCGAGCACAGATACGCAGTATTTT. Protein: CASRPSTDTQYF. The chain has TRBV7-2 and TRBJ2-3; D is undetermined. The V gene's germline CDR1 is SGHTA and CDR2 FQGNSA. V was pared by 6 bases and J by 0 bases, with 4 bases between. The CDR3 covers 12 residues.

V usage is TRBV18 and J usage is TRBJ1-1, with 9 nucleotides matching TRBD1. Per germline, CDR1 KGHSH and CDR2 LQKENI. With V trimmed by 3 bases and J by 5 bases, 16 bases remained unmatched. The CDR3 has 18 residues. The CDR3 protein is CASSPANRDRDRGTEAFF. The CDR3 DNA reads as TGTGCCAGCTCACCGGCTAACCGGGACAGGGACCGGGGGACTGAAGCTTTCTTT.

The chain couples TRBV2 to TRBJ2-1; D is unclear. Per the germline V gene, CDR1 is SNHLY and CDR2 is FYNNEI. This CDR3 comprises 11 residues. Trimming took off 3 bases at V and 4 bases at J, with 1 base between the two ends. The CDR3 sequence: CASSEYNEQFF. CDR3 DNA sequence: TGTGCCAGCAGTGAGTACAATGAGCAGTTCTTC.

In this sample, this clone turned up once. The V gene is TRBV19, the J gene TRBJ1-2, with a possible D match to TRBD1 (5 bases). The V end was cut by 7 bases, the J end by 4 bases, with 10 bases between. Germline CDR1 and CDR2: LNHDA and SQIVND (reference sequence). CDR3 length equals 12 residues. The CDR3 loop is CASTKDTYGYTF. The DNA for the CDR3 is TGTGCCAGTACCAAGGACACCTATGGCTACACCTTC.

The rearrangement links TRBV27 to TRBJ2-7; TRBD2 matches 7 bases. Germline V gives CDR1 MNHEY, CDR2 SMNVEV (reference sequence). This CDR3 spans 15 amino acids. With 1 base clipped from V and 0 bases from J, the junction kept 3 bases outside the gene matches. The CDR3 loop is CASSLLAGSSYEQYF. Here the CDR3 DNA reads TGTGCCAGCAGTTTATTAGCGGGTAGCTCCTACGAGCAGTACTTC.

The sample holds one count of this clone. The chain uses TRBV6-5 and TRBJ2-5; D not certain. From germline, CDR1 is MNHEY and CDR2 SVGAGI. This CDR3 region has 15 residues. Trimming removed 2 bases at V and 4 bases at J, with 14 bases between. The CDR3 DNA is TGTGCCAGCAGTTACGGTTACAGTCCTAGAGAGACCCAGTACTTC. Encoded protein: CASSYGYSPRETQYF.

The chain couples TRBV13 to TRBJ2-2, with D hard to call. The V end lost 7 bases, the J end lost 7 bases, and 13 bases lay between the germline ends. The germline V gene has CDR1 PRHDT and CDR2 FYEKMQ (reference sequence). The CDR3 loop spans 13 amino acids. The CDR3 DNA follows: TGTGCCAGCACCCCCTCGTCTGGCGGGGAGCTGTTTTTT. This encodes CASTPSSGGELFF.

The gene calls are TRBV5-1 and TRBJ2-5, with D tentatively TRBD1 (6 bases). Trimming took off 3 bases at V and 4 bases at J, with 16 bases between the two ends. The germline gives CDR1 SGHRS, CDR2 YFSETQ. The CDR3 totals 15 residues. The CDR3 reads CASSWAWLGGETQYF. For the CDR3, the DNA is TGCGCCAGCAGCTGGGCCTGGCTAGGGGGAGAGACCCAGTACTTC.

The CDR3 nucleotides are TGTGCCAGCAGTTTAAGCGGGACAGGGGTCCCCTCGTATTTT. Translating gives CASSLSGTGVPSYF. V and J are TRBV27 and TRBJ2-3, with 10 bases fitting TRBD1. The CDR3 is 14 residues long. V was pared by 2 bases and J by 14 bases, with 10 bases of the junction left unmatched. Germline V gene data show CDR1 as MNHEY and CDR2 as SMNVEV (reference sequence).

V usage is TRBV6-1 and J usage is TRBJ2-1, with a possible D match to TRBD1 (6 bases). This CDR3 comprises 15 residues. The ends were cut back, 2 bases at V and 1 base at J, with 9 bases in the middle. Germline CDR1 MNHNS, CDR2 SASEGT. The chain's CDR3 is CASSEPGHSYNEQFF. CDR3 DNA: TGTGCCAGCAGTGAACCGGGACATTCCTACAATGAGCAGTTCTTC.

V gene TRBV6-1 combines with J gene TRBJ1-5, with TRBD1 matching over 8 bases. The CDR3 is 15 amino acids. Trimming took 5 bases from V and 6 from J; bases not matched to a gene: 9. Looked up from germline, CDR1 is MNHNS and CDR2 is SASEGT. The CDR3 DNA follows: TGTGCCAGCAGTACGACAGGGGAAGGAGGTCAGCCCCAGCATTTT. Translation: CASSTTGEGGQPQHF.